What follows are 10 T cell receptor beta chains derived from one specimen sequenced in a study of T-cell reconstitution after alpha-beta-depleted transplantation in children. The TCRbeta library was prepared with unique molecular identifiers. TCRdb ran MiXCR on the PCR reads and lists one entry per CDR3 protein. The sample has approximately 230,000 distinct CDR3 sequences; more than 20% are singletons. Specimen: PBMCs, mostly from graft donor cells, collected 360 days after TCRalphabeta/CD19-depleted stem cell transplant. These receptors originate from a female patient younger than 10 who had a stem cell transplant for congenital amegakaryocytic thrombocytopenia, so the T cells may come from the graft donor.

This clonotype was counted between two and nine times. CDR3 DNA: TGTGCCAGTAGTATAGTGTGGGCAGATACGCAGTATTTT. It codes for CASSIVWADTQYF. The V call is TRBV19, the J call TRBJ2-3, with D unclear. Germline V gene lookup returns CDR1 LNHDA and CDR2 SQIVND (reference sequence). The CDR3 runs 13 residues. Trimming removed 1 base at V and 4 bases at J, with 6 bases between. The whole variable domain, remainder taken from reference TRBV19 and TRBJ2-3, is DGGITQSPKYLFRKEGQNVTLSCEQNLNHDAMYWYRQDPGQGLRLIYYSQIVNDFQKGDIAEGYSVSREKKESFPLTVTSAQKNPTAFYLCASSIVWADTQYFGPGTRLTVL.

This clonotype was picked up a small number of times. V is TRBV4-1 and J is TRBJ2-1; tentatively, D is TRBD2 (7 bases). CDR1 MGHRA and CDR2 YSYEKL come from the germline V gene. CDR3 length equals 17 residues. V gave up 2 bases and J gave up 7 bases, with 21 bases separating them. The chain's CDR3 is CASSQKKRRGRENEQFF. DNA of the CDR3: TGCGCCAGCAGCCAAAAAAAGCGGCGGGGGCGAGAGAATGAGCAGTTCTTC.

In this sample, this clonotype turned up many times. This chain joins TRBV20-1 and TRBJ2-5, with D unresolved. The CDR3 extends over 16 amino acids. CDR1 and CDR2 from the germline V gene are DFQATT and SNEGSKA (reference sequence). Deletions cut 3 bases from V and 4 bases from J, with 21 bases between. This CDR3 is CSASRFAATIGETQYF. The CDR3 bases are TGCAGTGCTAGTCGTTTTGCAGCAACGATTGGAGAGACCCAGTACTTC.

This clonotype was counted a few times. The gene calls are TRBV24-1 and TRBJ2-1, with D possibly being TRBD2 (6 bases). Germline CDR1 KGHDR, CDR2 SFDVKD. Trimming stripped 7 bases from V and 8 bases from J, with 14 bases between. This CDR3 is built from 13 residues. The CDR3 DNA reads as TGTGCCACCAGCGACGCTGGGGAGGATGAGCAGTTCTTC. It codes for CATSDAGEDEQFF.

The rearrangement uses TRBV12-3 or TRBV12-4 and TRBJ2-1, with TRBD2 matching 8 bases. This CDR3 region has 16 residues. V was clipped by 1 base and J by 7 bases; unmatched bases: 9. This CDR3 is CASSLGGGGRSNEQFF. CDR3 coding DNA: TGTGCCAGCAGTTTAGGGGGCGGCGGGAGGTCAAATGAGCAGTTCTTC.

J is TRBJ2-1 and V is TRBV5-6; the D is unclear. V lost 3 bases and J 5 bases, leaving 9 bases between the germline ends. In germline, CDR1 is SGHDT, CDR2 YYEEEE. The CDR3 is 13 residues long. This chain's CDR3 is CASSSGRNNEQFF. The DNA of the CDR3 is TGTGCCAGCAGCTCGGGCCGGAACAATGAGCAGTTCTTC.

The sample holds many counts of this clonotype. The J gene is TRBJ2-3, the V gene TRBV5-1; D is possibly TRBD2 (6 bases). This CDR3 is 15 amino acids long. V was pared by 1 base and J by 6 bases, with 15 bases between. Germline lookup yields CDR1 SGHRS and CDR2 YFSETQ. CDR3 DNA sequence: TGCGCCAGCAGCTTGATCGGGAGTGAGTTGGATACGCAGTATTTT. This sequence encodes CASSLIGSELDTQYF.

The chain recombines TRBV7-8 with TRBJ1-5; tentatively, D is TRBD1 (6 bases). Germline V lookup: CDR1 SGHVS, CDR2 FQNEAQ. This CDR3 has 17 residues. V was trimmed by 5 bases and J by 2 bases, leaving 19 bases between them. CDR3 DNA sequence: TGTGCCAGCAGCCCGGGGGCCCTCAGACGGGGCAATCAGCCCCAGCATTTT. Residues: CASSPGALRRGNQPQHF.

This clonotype has more than one count but fewer than ten. The genes are TRBV20-1 and TRBJ2-5; D is undetermined. From germline, CDR1 is DFQATT and CDR2 SNEGSKA (reference sequence). CDR3 size: 15 residues. Between the trimmed V and J ends, which lost 0 bases and 10 bases, there was a span of 21 bases. CDR3 region: CSARDPLPPLEVQYF. Here the CDR3 DNA reads TGCAGTGCTAGAGACCCCCTCCCTCCCTTAGAGGTCCAGTACTTC.

The chain has TRBV12-3 or TRBV12-4 and TRBJ1-1; perhaps TRBD1 as D (5 bases). Trimming left V 3 bases short and J 4 bases short, with 12 bases between. CDR3 size: 14 residues. The CDR3 loop is CASSFVGQGTEAFF. CDR3 nucleotides: TGTGCCAGCAGTTTTGTAGGTCAGGGCACTGAAGCTTTCTTT.